The entry below gives a single T cell receptor (beta chain) sequence along with its context. This sample was included in a study of OX40 agonist ivuxolimab in advanced cancers. Profiling relied on immunoSEQ multiplex PCR, and the TCRdb table lists in-frame clones only, not all of them. The top ten hold approximately 3.1% of the sample, which has tens of thousands of clones, roughly 80% seen once. In germline, CDR1 is SGDLS, CDR2 YYNGEE. Trimming at V came to 1 base and at J to 1 base, leaving 5 bases not matched to a gene. This CDR3 has 16 amino acids. Here the sequenced sample was CD4+ or CD8+ T cells sorted from blood, taken in a trial of the OX40 agonist ivuxolimab. This chain connects TRBV9 to TRBJ2-3, with 8 bases lining up with TRBD2. The sequence was obtained from an adult with an advanced solid tumor such as melanoma, head and neck, liver or kidney cancer. In nucleotides, the CDR3 is TGTGCCAGCAGCGTAACGGCGGGGGGCGGCACAGATACGCAGTATTTT. It encodes CASSVTAGGGTDTQYF.